This T cell receptor beta chain was retrieved from a study of post-analysis software for immune sequencing data. Study context: The disease courses spanned relapsing-remitting, secondary progressive and progressive-relapsing forms of multiple sclerosis. General observations from the study: Higher frequency in patients than in controls was seen for roughly five TRBV segments, with TRBV5-6, TRBV5-1 and TRBV20-1 among them. Those with multiple sclerosis, the patient group, showed significantly lower normalized Chao1 diversity than controls.

Germline values: CDR1 DFQATT, CDR2 SNEGSKA (reference sequence). The CDR3 loop spans 14 amino acids. Trimming took 6 bases from V and 2 from J; bases not matched to a gene: 6. A word on this clonotype: The antigen remains undetermined.

Unique molecular identifiers tagged the TCR beta cDNA libraries. TCRdb independently ran MiXCR on the PCR reads; one entry per CDR3 protein. This table holds approximately 690,000 distinct CDR3 sequences, around 60% found once. This sequence originates from a girl aged 2 to 9 with multiple sclerosis. V gene TRBV20-1 combines with J gene TRBJ2-7; TRBD2 agrees at 11 bases. The specimen was blood. The CDR3 region is CSALLAGGPYEQYF. CDR3 bases: TGCAGTGCGCTCCTAGCGGGAGGACCCTACGAGCAGTACTTC.